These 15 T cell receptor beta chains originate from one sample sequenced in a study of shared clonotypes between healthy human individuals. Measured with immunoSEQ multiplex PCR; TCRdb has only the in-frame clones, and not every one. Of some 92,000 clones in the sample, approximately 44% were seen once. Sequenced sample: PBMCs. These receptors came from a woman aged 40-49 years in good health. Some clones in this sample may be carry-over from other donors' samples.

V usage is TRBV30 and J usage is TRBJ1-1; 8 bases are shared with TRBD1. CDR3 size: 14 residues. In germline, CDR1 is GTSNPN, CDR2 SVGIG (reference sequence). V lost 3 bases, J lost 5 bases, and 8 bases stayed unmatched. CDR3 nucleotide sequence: TGTGCCTGGAGCCCGGACAGGGTTTTGACTGAAGCTTTCTTT. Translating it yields CAWSPDRVLTEAFF. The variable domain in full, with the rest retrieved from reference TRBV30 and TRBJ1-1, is SQTIHQWPATLVQPVGSPLSLECTVEGTSNPNLYWYRQAAGRGLQLLFYSVGIGQISSEVPQNLSASRPQDRQFILSSKKLLLSDSGFYLCAWSPDRVLTEAFFGQGTRLTVV.

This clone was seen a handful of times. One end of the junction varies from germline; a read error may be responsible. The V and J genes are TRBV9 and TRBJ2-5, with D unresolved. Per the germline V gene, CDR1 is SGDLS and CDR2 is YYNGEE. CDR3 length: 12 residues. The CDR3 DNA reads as TGTGCCAGCAGCGTGGATCAAGGGACCCAGTACTTC. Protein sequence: CASSVDQGTQYF.

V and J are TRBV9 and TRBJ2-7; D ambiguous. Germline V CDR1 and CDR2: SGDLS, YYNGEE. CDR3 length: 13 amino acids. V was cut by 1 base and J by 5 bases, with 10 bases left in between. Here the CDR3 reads CASSVSPADEQYF. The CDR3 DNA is TGTGCCAGCAGCGTATCCCCCGCGGACGAGCAGTACTTC.

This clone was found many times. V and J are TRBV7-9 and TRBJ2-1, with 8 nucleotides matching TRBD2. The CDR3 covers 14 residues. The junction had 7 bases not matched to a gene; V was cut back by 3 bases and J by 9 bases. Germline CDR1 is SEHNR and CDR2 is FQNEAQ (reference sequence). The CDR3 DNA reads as TGTGCCAGCAGCTTTAGCGGGACCCTCGGTGAGCAGTTCTTC. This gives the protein CASSFSGTLGEQFF.

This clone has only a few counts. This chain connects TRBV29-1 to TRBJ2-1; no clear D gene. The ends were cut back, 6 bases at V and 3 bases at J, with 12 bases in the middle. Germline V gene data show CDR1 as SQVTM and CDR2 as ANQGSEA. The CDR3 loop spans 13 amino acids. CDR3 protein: CSVANTYYNEQFF. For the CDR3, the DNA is TGCAGCGTCGCAAACACATACTACAATGAGCAGTTCTTC.

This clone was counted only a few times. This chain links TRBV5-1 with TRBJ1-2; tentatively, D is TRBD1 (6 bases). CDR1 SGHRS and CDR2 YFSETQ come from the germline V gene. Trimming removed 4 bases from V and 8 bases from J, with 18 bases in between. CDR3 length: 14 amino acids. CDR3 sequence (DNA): TGCGCCAGCAGCCCGCCGGACAGCCGCCGGGGCTACACCTTC. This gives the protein CASSPPDSRRGYTF.

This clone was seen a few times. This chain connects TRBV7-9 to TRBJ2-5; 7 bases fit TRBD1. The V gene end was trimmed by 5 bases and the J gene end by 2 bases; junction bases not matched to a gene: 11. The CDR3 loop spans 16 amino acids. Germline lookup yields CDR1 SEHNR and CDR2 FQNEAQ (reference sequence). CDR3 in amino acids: CASSTTGVGPQETQYF. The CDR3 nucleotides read TGTGCCAGCAGCACCACAGGGGTGGGGCCTCAAGAGACCCAGTACTTC.

The CDR3 loop reads CASMTGGGDEQYF. CDR3 DNA: TGTGCCAGCATGACCGGAGGGGGCGACGAGCAGTACTTC. This chain uses TRBV6-1 with TRBJ2-5, with a tentative D call TRBD1 (7 bases). The end of the DNA is better explained by TRBJ2-7, so the J call may be wrong. The CDR3 consists of 13 residues. From germline, CDR1 is MNHNS and CDR2 SASEGT.

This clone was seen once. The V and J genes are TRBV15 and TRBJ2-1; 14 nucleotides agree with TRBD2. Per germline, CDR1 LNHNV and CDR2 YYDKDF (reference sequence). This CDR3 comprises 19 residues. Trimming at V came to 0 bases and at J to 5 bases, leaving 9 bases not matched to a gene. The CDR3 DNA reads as TGTGCCACCAGCAGAGATCTTTTCGGGACTAGCGGGAGTAACAATGAGCAGTTCTTC. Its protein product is CATSRDLFGTSGSNNEQFF.

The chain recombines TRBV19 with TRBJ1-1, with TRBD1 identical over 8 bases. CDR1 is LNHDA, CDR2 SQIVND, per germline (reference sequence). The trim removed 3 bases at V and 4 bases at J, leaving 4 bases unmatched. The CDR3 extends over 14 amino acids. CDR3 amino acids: CASSMGTGGTEAFF. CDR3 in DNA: TGTGCCAGTAGTATGGGAACAGGGGGCACTGAAGCTTTCTTT.

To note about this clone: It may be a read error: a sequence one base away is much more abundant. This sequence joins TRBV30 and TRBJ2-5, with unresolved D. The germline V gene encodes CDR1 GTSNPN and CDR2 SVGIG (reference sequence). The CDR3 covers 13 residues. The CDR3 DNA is TGTGCCTGGAGTTATGGCGCCCAAGAGACCCGGTACTTC. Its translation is CAWSYGAQETRYF.

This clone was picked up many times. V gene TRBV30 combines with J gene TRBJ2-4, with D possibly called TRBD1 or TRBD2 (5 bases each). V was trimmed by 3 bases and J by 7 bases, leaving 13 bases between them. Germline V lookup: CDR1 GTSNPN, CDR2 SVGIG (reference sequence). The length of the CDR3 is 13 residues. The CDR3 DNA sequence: TGTGCCTGGAGCGCAAAGGGGACCAACATTCAGTACTTC. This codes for CAWSAKGTNIQYF.

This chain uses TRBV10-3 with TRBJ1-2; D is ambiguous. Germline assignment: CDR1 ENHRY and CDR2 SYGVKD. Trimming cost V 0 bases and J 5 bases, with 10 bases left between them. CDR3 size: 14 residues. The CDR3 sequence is CAISESGPAYGYTF. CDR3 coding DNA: TGTGCCATCAGTGAGTCCGGACCGGCGTATGGCTACACCTTC.

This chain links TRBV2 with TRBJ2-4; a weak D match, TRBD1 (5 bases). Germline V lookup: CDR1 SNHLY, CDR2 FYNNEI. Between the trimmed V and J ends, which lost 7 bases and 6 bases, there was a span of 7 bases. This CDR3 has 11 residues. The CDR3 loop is CASIRGNIQYF. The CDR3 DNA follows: TGTGCCAGCATAAGGGGAAACATTCAGTACTTC.

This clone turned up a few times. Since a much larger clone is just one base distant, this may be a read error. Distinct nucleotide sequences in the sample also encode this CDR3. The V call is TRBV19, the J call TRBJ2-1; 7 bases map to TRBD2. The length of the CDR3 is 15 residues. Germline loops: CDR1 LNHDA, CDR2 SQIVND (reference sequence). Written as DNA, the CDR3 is TGTGCCAGTAGTATCAGTACTAGCGCCAACAACGAGCAGTTCTTC. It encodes CASSISTSANNEQFF. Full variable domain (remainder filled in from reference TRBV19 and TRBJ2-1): DGGITQSPKYLFRKEGQNVTLSCEQNLNHDAMYWYRQDPGQGLRLIYYSQIVNDFQKGDIAEGYSVSREKKESFPLTVTSAQKNPTAFYLCASSISTSANNEQFFGPGTRLTVL.